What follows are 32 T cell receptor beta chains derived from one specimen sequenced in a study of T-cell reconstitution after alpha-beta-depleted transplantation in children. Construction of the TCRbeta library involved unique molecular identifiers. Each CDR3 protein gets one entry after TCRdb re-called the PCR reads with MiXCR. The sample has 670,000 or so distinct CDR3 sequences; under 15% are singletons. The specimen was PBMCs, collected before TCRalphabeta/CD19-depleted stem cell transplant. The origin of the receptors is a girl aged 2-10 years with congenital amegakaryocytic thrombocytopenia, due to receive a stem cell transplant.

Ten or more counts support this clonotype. CDR3 in amino acids: CSANQYSGTSFNNEQFF. CDR3 sequence (DNA): TGCAGTGCCAACCAGTACTCCGGGACTAGTTTTAACAATGAGCAGTTCTTC. V and J are TRBV20-1 and TRBJ2-1; 8 bases align to TRBD2. V was clipped by 6 bases and J by 5 bases; unmatched bases: 18. The CDR3 consists of 17 residues. Per germline, CDR1 DFQATT and CDR2 SNEGSKA (reference sequence).

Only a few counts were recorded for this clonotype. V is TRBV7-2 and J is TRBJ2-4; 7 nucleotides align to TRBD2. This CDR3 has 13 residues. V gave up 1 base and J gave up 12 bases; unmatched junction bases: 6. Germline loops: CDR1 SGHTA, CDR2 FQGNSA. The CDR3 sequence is CASSLVPTGGQYF. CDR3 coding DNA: TGTGCCAGCAGCTTAGTCCCCACGGGGGGTCAGTACTTC.

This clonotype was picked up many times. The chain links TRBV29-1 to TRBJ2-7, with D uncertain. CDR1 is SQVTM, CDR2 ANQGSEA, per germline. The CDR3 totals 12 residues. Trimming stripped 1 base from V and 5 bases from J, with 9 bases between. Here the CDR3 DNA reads TGCAGCGTTGAAGGGAAAGGGAACGAGCAGTACTTC. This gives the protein CSVEGKGNEQYF.

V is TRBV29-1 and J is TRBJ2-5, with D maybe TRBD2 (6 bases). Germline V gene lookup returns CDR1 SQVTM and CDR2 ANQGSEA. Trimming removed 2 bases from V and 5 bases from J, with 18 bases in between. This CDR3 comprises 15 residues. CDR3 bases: TGCAGCGTTGAACCATGGACACGGGAGTGGGAGACCCAGTACTTC. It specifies CSVEPWTREWETQYF.

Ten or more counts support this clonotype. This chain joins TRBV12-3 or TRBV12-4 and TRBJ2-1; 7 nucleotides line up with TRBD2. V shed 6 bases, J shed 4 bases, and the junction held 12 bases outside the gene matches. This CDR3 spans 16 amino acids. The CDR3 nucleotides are TGTGCCAGCAGCACAAACCTAGCGGCCAGATACAATGAGCAGTTCTTC. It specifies CASSTNLAARYNEQFF.

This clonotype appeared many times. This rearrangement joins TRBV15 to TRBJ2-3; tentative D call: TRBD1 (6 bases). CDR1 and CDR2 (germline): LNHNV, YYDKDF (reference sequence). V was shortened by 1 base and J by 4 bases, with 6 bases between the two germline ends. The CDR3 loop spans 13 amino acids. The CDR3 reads CATSRAGADTQYF. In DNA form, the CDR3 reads TGTGCCACCAGCAGAGCAGGGGCAGATACGCAGTATTTT.

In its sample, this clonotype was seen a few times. For the CDR3, the DNA is TGTGCCAGCAGTTACGCTGAGGCCTTTTCACCCCTCCACTTT. Protein sequence: CASSYAEAFSPLHF. V and J are TRBV6-5 and TRBJ1-6; D not certain. Trimming left V 2 bases short and J 9 bases short, with 11 bases between. In germline, CDR1 is MNHEY, CDR2 SVGAGI. This CDR3 is 14 amino acids long.

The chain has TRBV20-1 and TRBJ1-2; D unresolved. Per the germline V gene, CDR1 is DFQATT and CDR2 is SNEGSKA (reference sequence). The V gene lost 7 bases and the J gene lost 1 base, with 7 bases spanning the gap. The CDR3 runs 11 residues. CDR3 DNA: TGCAGTGTCTGGATTAACTATGGCTACACCTTC. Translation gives CSVWINYGYTF.

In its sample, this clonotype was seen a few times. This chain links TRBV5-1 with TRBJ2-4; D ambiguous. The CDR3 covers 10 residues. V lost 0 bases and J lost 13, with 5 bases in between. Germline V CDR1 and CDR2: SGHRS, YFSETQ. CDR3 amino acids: CASSLASQYF. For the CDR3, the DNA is TGCGCCAGCAGCTTGGCCTCCCAGTACTTC.

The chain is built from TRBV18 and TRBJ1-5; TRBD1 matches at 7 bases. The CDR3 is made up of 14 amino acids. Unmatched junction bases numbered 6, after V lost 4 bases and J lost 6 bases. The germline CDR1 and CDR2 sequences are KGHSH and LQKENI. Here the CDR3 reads CASSRQGGPQPQHF. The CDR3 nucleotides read TGTGCCAGCTCACGACAGGGAGGACCTCAGCCCCAGCATTTT.

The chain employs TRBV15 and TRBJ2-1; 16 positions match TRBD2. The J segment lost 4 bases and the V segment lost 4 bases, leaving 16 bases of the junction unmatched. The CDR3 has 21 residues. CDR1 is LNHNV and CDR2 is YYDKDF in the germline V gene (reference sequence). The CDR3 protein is CATSTPTPGLAGGDPYNEQFF. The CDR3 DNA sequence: TGTGCCACCAGCACCCCTACTCCGGGACTAGCGGGAGGGGACCCTTACAATGAGCAGTTCTTC.

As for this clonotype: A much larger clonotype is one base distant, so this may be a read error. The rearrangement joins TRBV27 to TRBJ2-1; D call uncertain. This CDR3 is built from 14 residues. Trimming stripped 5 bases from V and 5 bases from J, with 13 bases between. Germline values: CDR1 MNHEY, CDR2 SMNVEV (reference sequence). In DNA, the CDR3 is TGTGCCAGCAGTGAAGGGTTGCGCCACAATGAGCAGTTCTTC. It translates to CASSEGLRHNEQFF.

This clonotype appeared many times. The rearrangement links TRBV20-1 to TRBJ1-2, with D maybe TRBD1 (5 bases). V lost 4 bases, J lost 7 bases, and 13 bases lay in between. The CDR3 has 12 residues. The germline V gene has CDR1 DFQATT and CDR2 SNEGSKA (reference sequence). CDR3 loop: CSATTGRAGYTF. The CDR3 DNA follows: TGCAGTGCTACGACCGGCAGGGCTGGCTACACCTTC.

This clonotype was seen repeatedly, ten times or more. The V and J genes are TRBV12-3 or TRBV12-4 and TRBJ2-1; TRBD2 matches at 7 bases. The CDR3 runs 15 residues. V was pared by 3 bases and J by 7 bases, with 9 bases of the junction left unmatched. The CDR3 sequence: CASSFRLAAWNEQFF. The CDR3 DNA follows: TGTGCCAGCAGTTTTCGGCTAGCGGCCTGGAATGAGCAGTTCTTC.

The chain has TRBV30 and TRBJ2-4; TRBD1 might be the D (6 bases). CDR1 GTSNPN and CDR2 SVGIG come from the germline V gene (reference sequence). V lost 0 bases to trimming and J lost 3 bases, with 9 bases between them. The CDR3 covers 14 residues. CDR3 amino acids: CAWSVQGRKNIQYF. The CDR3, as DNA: TGTGCCTGGAGTGTACAGGGACGCAAAAACATTCAGTACTTC.

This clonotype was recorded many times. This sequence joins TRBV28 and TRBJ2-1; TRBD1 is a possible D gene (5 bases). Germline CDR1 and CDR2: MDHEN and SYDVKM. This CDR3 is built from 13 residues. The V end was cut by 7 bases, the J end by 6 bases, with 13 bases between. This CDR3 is CASTRAGSNEQFF. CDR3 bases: TGTGCCAGCACTCGGGCAGGGTCCAATGAGCAGTTCTTC.

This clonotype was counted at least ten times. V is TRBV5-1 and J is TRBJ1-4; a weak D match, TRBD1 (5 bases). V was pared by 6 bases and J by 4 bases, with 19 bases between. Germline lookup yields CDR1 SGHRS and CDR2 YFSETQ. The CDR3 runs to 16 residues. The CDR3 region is CASITTPGRLNEKLFF. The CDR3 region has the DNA TGCGCCAGCATCACAACGCCGGGACGGCTTAATGAAAAACTGTTTTTT. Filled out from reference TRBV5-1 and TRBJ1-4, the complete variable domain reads KAGVTQTPRYLIKTRGQQVTLSCSPISGHRSVSWYQQTPGQGLQFLFEYFSETQRNKGNFPGRFSGRQFSNSRSEMNVSTLELGDSALYLCASITTPGRLNEKLFFGSGTQLSVL.

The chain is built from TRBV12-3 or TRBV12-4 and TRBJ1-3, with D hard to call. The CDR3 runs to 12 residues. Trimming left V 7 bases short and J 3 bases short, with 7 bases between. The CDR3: CASTSGGNTIYF. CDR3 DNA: TGTGCCAGCACCTCGGGTGGAAACACCATATATTTT.

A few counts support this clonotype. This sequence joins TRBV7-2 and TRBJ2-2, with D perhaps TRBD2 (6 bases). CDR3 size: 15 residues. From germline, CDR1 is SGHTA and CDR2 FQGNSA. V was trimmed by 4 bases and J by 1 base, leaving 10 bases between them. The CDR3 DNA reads TGTGCCAGCAGCTCAGCGGGCCTGAACACCGGGGAGCTGTTTTTT. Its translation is CASSSAGLNTGELFF.

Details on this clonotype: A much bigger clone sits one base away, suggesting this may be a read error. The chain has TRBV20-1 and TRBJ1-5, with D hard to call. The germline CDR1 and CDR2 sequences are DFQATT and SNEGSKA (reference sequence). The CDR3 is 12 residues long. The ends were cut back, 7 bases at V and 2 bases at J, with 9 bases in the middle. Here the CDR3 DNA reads TGCAGTGATGGCGGGGGCAATCAGCCCCAGCATTTT. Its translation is CSDGGGNQPQHF.

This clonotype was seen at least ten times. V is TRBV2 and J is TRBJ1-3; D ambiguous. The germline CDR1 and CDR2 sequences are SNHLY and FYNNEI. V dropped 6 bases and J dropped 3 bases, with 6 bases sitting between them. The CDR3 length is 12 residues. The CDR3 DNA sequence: TGTGCCAGCAGGGTATTTGGAAACACCATATATTTT. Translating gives CASRVFGNTIYF.

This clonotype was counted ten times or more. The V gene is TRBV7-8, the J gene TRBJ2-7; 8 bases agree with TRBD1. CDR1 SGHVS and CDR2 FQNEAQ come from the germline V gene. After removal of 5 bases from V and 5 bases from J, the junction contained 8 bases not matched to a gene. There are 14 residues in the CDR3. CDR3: CASSPLDRANEQYF. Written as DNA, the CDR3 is TGTGCCAGCAGCCCCCTGGACAGGGCGAACGAGCAGTACTTC.

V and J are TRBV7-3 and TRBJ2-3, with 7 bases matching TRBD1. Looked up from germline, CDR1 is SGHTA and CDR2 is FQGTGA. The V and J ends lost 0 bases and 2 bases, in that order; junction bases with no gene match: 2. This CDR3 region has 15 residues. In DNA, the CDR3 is TGTGCCAGCAGCTTAACGAGGGGGCACACAGATACGCAGTATTTT. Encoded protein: CASSLTRGHTDTQYF.

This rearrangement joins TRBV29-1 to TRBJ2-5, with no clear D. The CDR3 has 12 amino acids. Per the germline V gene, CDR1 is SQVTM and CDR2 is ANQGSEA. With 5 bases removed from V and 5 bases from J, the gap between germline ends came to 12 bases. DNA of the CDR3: TGCAGCGTTAAGACTCAAGAGGAGACCCAGTACTTC. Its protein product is CSVKTQEETQYF.

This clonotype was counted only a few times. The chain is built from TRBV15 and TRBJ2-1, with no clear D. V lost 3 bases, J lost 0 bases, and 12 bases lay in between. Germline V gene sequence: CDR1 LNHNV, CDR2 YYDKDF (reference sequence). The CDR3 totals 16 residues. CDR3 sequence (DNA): TGTGCCACCAGCAGGGACGTCCGCAGCTCCTACAATGAGCAGTTCTTC. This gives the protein CATSRDVRSSYNEQFF. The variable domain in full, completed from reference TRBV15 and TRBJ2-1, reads DAMVIQNPRYQVTQFGKPVTLSCSQTLNHNVMYWYQQKSSQAPKLLFHYYDKDFNNEADTPDNFQSRRPNTSFCFLDIRSPGLGDTAMYLCATSRDVRSSYNEQFFGPGTRLTVL.

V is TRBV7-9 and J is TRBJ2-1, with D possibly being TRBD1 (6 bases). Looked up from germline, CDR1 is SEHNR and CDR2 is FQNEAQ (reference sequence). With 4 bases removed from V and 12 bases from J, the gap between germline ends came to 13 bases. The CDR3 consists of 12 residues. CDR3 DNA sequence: TGTGCCAGCAGCTCCAGACAGGCTCCGCAGTTCTTC. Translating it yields CASSSRQAPQFF.

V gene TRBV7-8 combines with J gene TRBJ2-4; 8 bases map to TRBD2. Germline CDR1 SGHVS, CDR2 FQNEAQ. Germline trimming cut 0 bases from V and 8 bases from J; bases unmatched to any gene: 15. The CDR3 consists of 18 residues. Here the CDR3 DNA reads TGTGCCAGCAGCTTAGCCTCGGGGGGGCAACGATTAGGGGACATTCAGTACTTC. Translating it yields CASSLASGGQRLGDIQYF.

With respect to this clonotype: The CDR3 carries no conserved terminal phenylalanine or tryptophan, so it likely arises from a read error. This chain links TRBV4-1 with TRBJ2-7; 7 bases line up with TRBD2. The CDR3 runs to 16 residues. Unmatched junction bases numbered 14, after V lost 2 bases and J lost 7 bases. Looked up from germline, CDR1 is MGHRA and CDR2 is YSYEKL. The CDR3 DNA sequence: TGCGCCAGCAGCCAATTGGGTAGCGGGTCCGCAGGAGAGCAGTACTAC. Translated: CASSQLGSGSAGEQYY.

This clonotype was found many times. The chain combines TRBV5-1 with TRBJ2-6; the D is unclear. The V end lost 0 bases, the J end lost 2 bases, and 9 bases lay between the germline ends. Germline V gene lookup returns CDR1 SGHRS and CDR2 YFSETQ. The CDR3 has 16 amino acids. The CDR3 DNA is TGCGCCAGCAGCTTGGCAACACTTACTGGGGCCAACGTCCTGACTTTC. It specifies CASSLATLTGANVLTF.

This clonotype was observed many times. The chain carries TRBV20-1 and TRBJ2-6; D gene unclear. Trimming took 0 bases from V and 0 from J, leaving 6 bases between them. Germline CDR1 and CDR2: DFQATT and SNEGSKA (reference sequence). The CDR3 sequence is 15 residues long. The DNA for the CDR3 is TGCAGTGCTAGAGATCCCCGCTCTGGGGCCAACGTCCTGACTTTC. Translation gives CSARDPRSGANVLTF.

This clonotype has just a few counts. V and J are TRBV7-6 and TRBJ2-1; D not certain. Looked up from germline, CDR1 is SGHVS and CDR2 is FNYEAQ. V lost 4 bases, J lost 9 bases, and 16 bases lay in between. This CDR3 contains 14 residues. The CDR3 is CASSSRLLHFEQFF. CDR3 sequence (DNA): TGTGCCAGCAGCTCCCGCCTTTTGCACTTTGAGCAGTTCTTC. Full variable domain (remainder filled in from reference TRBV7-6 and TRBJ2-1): GAGVSQSPRYKVTKRGQDVALRCDPISGHVSLYWYRQALGQGPEFLTYFNYEAQQDKSGLPNDRFSAERPEGSISTLTIQRTEQRDSAMYRCASSSRLLHFEQFFGPGTRLTVL.

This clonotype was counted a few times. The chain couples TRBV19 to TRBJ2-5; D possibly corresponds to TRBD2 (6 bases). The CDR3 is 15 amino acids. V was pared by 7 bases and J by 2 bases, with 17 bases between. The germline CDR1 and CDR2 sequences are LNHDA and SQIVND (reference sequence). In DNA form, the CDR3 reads TGTGCCAGTAAGCTCGCGGAGGGGCTTCAAGAGACCCAGTACTTC. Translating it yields CASKLAEGLQETQYF.